Listed here are 14 T cell receptor beta chains from one sample, sequenced in a study of blood T cell repertoires in COVID-19. Measured with immunoSEQ multiplex PCR; TCRdb has only the in-frame clones, and not every one. The sample carries roughly 150,000 clones, approximately 91% recorded once. Sequencing was carried out using peripheral blood. Receptors were obtained from a man between 18 and 29 years old with COVID-19, enrolled during active disease.

CDR3 loop: CATDGWSSGNTIYF. DNA for the CDR3: TGTGCCACCGATGGCTGGAGCTCTGGAAACACCATATATTTT. This sequence joins TRBV28 and TRBJ1-3; D not certain. The germline V gene has CDR1 MDHEN and CDR2 SYDVKM. The CDR3 length is 14 residues. Between the trimmed V and J ends, which lost 10 bases and 0 bases, there was a span of 13 bases.

The chain couples TRBV7-6 to TRBJ2-7, with 13 bases that match TRBD2. The trim removed 5 bases at V and 4 bases at J, leaving 8 bases unmatched. The CDR3 covers 16 residues. The germline V gene has CDR1 SGHVS and CDR2 FNYEAQ. In DNA form, the CDR3 reads TGTGCCAGCAGCCCCCGACTAGCGGGAGGCCGATACGAGCAGTACTTC. Protein sequence: CASSPRLAGGRYEQYF.

V gene TRBV19 combines with J gene TRBJ2-1; TRBD2 is a possible D gene (6 bases). This CDR3 contains 16 residues. Germline CDR1 is LNHDA and CDR2 is SQIVND (reference sequence). The germline V and J ends were trimmed by 5 bases and 5 bases, with 19 bases remaining between them. CDR3 nucleotide sequence: TGTGCCAGTAGTGGGGGGACTCCCACCCCCCACAATGAGCAGTTCTTC. This codes for CASSGGTPTPHNEQFF.

The chain employs TRBV6-2 or TRBV6-3 and TRBJ2-1, with 9 bases matching TRBD2. Trimming at V came to 5 bases and at J to 2 bases, leaving 4 bases not matched to a gene. The CDR3 is made up of 15 amino acids. CDR1 and CDR2 from the germline V gene are MNHEY and SVGEGT. The CDR3 sequence: CASSPIAGAYNEQFF. CDR3 coding DNA: TGTGCCAGCAGTCCAATAGCGGGAGCCTACAATGAGCAGTTCTTC.

This clone was found once. The rearrangement links TRBV7-9 to TRBJ2-5; maybe TRBD2 (5 bases). Germline CDR1 is SEHNR and CDR2 is FQNEAQ (reference sequence). V shed 5 bases and J shed 4 bases, with 17 bases lying between them. The CDR3 totals 15 residues. CDR3 amino acids: CASSPKSGERETQYF. The CDR3 DNA is TGTGCCAGCAGCCCCAAAAGTGGGGAGAGAGAGACCCAGTACTTC.

This clone was recorded only once. The V call is TRBV19, the J call TRBJ1-2, with 7 nucleotides matching TRBD1. J gave up 6 bases and V 5 bases, and 6 bases lay outside the gene matches. The CDR3 is made up of 13 amino acids. CDR1 is LNHDA and CDR2 is SQIVND in the germline V gene (reference sequence). In DNA, the CDR3 is TGTGCCAGTAGTGCACAGGGGTTCGATGGCTACACCTTC. Translated, it gives CASSAQGFDGYTF. The full variable domain, completed using reference TRBV19 and TRBJ1-2, is DGGITQSPKYLFRKEGQNVTLSCEQNLNHDAMYWYRQDPGQGLRLIYYSQIVNDFQKGDIAEGYSVSREKKESFPLTVTSAQKNPTAFYLCASSAQGFDGYTFGSGTRLTVV.

The chain is built from TRBV4-1 and TRBJ2-5, with TRBD1 identical over 7 bases. CDR3 length equals 14 residues. Trimming cost V 6 bases and J 4 bases; bases outside gene matches: 8. From germline, CDR1 is MGHRA and CDR2 YSYEKL. The CDR3 nucleotides are TGCGCCAGCAGTCTTACAGGGGATTTAGAGACCCAGTACTTC. It codes for CASSLTGDLETQYF.

The chain joins TRBV13 to TRBJ1-6, with a tentative D call TRBD1 (5 bases). CDR1 and CDR2 (germline): PRHDT, FYEKMQ (reference sequence). This CDR3 has 15 residues. V lost 3 bases and J 7 bases, leaving 13 bases between the germline ends. The CDR3 reads CASSFGGDWNSPLHF. The CDR3 DNA reads TGTGCCAGCAGCTTCGGGGGGGATTGGAATTCACCCCTCCACTTT.

The genes are TRBV18 and TRBJ2-2; D not resolved. CDR3 length: 15 amino acids. Germline V gene data show CDR1 as KGHSH and CDR2 as LQKENI. The V and J ends lost 2 bases and 4 bases respectively, with 11 bases between them. DNA for the CDR3: TGTGCCAGCTCACCAGAAGGCCCGGGCACCGGGGAGCTGTTTTTT. Amino acids: CASSPEGPGTGELFF.

The gene calls are TRBV14 and TRBJ2-3, with 9 bases matching TRBD1. The ends lost 2 bases at V and 6 bases at J; junction bases unmatched: 18. Germline assignment: CDR1 SGHDN and CDR2 FVKESK. The CDR3 consists of 19 residues. CDR3 DNA: TGTGCCAGCAGCCAACTTCCGCACCTCCGGGACAGGGTGATGGATACGCAGTATTTT. It specifies CASSQLPHLRDRVMDTQYF.

The chain employs TRBV7-2 and TRBJ2-1; TRBD2 might be the D (5 bases). Germline-derived CDR1 and CDR2 are SGHTA and FQGNSA. The CDR3 is made up of 15 amino acids. With 5 bases removed from V and 2 bases from J, the gap between germline ends came to 13 bases. The CDR3 DNA sequence: TGTGCCAGCAGCCCCTTCGAGCGGACCTACAATGAGCAGTTCTTC. Protein: CASSPFERTYNEQFF.

V and J are TRBV15 and TRBJ2-7; 7 bases line up with TRBD2. V trimming: 5 bases; J trimming: 2 bases; junction bases outside the gene matches: 15. CDR1 and CDR2 from the germline V gene are LNHNV and YYDKDF (reference sequence). The CDR3 spans 17 residues. This chain's CDR3 is CATSPGKVLAEPYEQYF. The CDR3 nucleotides read TGTGCCACCAGCCCCGGGAAGGTTCTAGCGGAGCCCTACGAGCAGTACTTC.

The chain combines TRBV5-1 with TRBJ2-3; D unclear. With 1 base removed from V and 1 base from J, the gap between germline ends came to 7 bases. This CDR3 contains 14 residues. Germline CDR1 SGHRS, CDR2 YFSETQ. The CDR3 protein is CASSLLSGTDTQYF. As DNA, the CDR3 is TGCGCCAGCAGCTTGCTTTCGGGCACAGATACGCAGTATTTT.

As DNA, the CDR3 is TGTGCCAGCAGTCCAAAGGTAGGACAGGGGACGCACAATGAGCAGTTCTTC. Translating it yields CASSPKVGQGTHNEQFF. The chain employs TRBV9 and TRBJ2-1, with 9 bases aligning to TRBD1. This CDR3 spans 17 amino acids. J lost 5 bases, V lost 5 bases, and 14 bases had no gene match. Germline CDR1 SGDLS, CDR2 YYNGEE.